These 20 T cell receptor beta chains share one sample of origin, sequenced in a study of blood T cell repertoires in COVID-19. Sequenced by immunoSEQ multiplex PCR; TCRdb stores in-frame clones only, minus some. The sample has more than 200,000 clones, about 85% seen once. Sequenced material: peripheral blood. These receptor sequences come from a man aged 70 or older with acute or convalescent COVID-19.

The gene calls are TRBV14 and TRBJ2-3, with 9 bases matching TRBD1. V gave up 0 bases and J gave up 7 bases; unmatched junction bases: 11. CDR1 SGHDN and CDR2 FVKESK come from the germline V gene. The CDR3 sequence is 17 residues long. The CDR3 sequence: CASSQDTRQGGRNTQYF. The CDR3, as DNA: TGTGCCAGCAGCCAAGATACCCGACAGGGGGGTAGAAATACGCAGTATTTT.

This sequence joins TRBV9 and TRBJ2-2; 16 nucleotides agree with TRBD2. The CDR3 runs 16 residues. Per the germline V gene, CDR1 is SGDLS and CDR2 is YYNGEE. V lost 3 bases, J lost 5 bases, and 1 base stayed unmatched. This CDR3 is CASSAGLAGGTGELFF. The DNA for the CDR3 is TGTGCCAGCAGCGCGGGACTAGCGGGAGGGACCGGGGAGCTGTTTTTT.

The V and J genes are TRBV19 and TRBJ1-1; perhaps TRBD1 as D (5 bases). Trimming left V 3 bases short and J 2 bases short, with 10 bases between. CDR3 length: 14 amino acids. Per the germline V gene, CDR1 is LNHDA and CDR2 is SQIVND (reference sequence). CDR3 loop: CASSIQGINTEAFF. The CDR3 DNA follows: TGTGCCAGTAGTATCCAGGGAATAAACACTGAAGCTTTCTTT.

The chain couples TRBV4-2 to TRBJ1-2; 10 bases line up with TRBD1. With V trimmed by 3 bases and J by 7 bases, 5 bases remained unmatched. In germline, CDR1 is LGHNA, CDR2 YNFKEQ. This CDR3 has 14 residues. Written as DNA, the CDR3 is TGTGCCAGCAGCCAGCCCGGGACAGGGGCTGGCTACACCTTC. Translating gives CASSQPGTGAGYTF.

The CDR3 DNA reads as TGTGCCAGCAGCTTGCCCTTAAGTCAGGAGCAGTACTTC. Amino acid sequence: CASSLPLSQEQYF. The V and J genes are TRBV5-4 and TRBJ2-7; D gene uncertain. In germline, CDR1 is SGHNT, CDR2 YYREEE (reference sequence). This CDR3 comprises 13 residues. Trimming took off 1 base at V and 7 bases at J, with 12 bases between the two ends.

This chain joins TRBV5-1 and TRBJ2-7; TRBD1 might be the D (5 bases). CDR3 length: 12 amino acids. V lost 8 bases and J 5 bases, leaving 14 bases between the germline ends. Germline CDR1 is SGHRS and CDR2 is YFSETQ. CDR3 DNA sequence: TGCGCCAGTTCGATACAGGTCAACGAGCAGTACTTC. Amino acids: CASSIQVNEQYF.

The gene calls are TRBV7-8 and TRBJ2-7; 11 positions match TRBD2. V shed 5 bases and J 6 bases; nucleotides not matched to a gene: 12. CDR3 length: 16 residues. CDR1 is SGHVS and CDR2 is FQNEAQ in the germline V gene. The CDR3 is CASSAIRVAGGGEQYF. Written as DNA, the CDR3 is TGTGCCAGCAGCGCCATCAGGGTAGCGGGAGGGGGCGAGCAGTACTTC.

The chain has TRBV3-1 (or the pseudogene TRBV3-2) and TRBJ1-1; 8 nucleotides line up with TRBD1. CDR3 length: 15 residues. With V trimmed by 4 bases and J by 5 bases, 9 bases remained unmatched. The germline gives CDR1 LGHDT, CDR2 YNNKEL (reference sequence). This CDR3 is CASSLQGVWRTEAFF. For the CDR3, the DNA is TGTGCCAGCAGCCTACAGGGGGTTTGGAGAACTGAAGCTTTCTTT.

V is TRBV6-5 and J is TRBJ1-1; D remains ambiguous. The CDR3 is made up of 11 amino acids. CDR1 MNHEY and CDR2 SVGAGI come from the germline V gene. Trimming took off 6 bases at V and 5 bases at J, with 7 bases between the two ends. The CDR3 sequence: CASSEGTEAFF. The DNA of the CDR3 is TGTGCCAGCAGCGAGGGTACTGAAGCTTTCTTT.

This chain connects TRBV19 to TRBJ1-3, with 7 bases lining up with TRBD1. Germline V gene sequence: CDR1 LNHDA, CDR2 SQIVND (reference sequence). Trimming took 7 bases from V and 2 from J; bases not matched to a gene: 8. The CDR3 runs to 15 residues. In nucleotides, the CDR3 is TGTGCCAGTAACAACGACAGGGTACCTGGAAACACCATATATTTT. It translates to CASNNDRVPGNTIYF.

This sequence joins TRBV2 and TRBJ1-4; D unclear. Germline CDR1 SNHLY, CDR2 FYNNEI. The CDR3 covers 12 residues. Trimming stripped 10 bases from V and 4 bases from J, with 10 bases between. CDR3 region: CATTRVNEKLFF. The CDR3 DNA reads TGTGCCACCACTCGGGTTAATGAAAAACTGTTTTTT. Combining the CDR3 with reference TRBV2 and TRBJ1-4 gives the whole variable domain EPEVTQTPSHQVTQMGQEVILRCVPISNHLYFYWYRQILGQKVEFLVSFYNNEISEKSEIFDDQFSVERPDGSNFTLKIRSTKLEDSAMYFCATTRVNEKLFFGSGTQLSVL.

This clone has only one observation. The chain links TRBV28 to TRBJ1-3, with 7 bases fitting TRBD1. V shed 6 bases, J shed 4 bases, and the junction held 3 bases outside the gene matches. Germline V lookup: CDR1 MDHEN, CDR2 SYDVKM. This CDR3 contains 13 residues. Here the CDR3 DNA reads TGTGCCAGCAGCCCGACAGGGGGAAACACCATATATTTT. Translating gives CASSPTGGNTIYF.

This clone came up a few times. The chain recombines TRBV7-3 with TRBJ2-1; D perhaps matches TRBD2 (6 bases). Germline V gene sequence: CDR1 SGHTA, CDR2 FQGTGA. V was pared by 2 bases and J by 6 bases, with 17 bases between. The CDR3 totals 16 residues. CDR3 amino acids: CASSLRTTIMSNEQFF. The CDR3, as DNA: TGTGCCAGCAGCTTACGGACTACCATAATGTCCAATGAGCAGTTCTTC.

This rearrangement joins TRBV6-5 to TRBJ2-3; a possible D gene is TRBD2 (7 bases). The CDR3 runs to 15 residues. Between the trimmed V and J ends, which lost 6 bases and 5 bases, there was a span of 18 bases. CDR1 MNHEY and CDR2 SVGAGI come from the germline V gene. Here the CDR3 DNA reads TGTGCCAGCAGGCCCGAAGGGGGGGGACGAGATACGCAGTATTTT. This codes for CASRPEGGGRDTQYF.

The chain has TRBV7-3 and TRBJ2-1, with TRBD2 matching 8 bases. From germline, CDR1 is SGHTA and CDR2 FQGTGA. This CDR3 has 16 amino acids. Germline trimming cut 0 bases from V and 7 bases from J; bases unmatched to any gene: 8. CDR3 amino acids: CASSLTAGASGNEQFF. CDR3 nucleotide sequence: TGTGCCAGCAGCTTAACAGCGGGGGCCTCGGGTAATGAGCAGTTCTTC.

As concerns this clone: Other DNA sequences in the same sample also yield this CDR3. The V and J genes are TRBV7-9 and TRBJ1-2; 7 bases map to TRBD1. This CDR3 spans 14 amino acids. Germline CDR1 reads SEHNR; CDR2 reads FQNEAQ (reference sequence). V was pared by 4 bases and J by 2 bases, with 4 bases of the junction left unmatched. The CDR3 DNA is TGTGCCAGCAGCTCTCAGGGGGGAAACTATGGCTACACCTTC. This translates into CASSSQGGNYGYTF.

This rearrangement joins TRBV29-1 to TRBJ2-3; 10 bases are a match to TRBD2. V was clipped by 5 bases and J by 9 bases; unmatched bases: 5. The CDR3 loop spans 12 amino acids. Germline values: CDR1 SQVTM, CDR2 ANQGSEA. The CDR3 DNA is TGCAGCGTTACCCTAGCGGGAGACACGCAGTATTTT. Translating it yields CSVTLAGDTQYF.

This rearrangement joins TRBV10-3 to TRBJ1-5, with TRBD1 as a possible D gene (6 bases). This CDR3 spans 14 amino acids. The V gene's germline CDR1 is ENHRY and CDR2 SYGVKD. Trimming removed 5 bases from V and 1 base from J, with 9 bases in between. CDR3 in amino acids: CAISSQGSNQPQHF. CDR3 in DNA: TGTGCCATCAGTAGTCAGGGGAGCAATCAGCCCCAGCATTTT.

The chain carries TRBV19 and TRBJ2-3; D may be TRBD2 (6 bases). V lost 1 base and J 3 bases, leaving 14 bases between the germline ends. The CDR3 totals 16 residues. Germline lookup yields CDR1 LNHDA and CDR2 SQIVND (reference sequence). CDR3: CASSIAQPGGTDTQYF. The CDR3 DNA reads TGTGCCAGTAGTATAGCGCAGCCTGGGGGGACAGATACGCAGTATTTT.

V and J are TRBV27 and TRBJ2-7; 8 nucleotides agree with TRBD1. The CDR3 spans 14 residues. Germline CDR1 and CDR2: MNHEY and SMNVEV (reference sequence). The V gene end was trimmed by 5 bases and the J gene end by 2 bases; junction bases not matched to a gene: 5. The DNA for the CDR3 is TGTGCCAGCAGTCACCCGGGACAGGCCTACGAGCAGTACTTC. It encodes CASSHPGQAYEQYF.